This T cell receptor (beta chain) was retrieved from a study of T cells in Graves' hyperthyroidism and ophthalmopathy. About the research overall: Peripheral blood specimens were obtained at initial diagnosis, prior to any treatment.

The V gene's germline CDR1 is SGHAT and CDR2 FQNNGV. The CDR3 has 18 residues. V was clipped by 5 bases and J by 4 bases; unmatched bases: 15. RNA transcripts gave rise to amplified TCR beta CDR3 regions. A set of HTBI primers served as the primers for a first-round RT-PCR of the TCR CDR3. Via MiXCR, TCRdb re-called the multiplex PCR reads, giving one row per CDR3 protein. The table shows hundreds of thousands of distinct CDR3 sequences, with about 20% occurring only once. The table lists this clonotype with many counts. Sequencing input: blood. J is TRBJ2-1 and V is TRBV11-2, with 9 nucleotides matching TRBD2. This TCR came from a man aged 40-50 years with Graves' ophthalmopathy. The CDR3 nucleotides are TGTGCCAGCAGCGATCGCACACCGGGACTAGCCTTGTACAATGAGCAGTTCTTC. Its protein product is CASSDRTPGLALYNEQFF.